The clone carrying this T cell receptor beta chain was detected many times. The data were obtained in a study of Graves' ophthalmopathy and Graves' hyperthyroidism. With 6 bases removed from V and 4 bases from J, the gap between germline ends came to 12 bases. Germline V CDR1 and CDR2: MNHEY, SMNVEV (reference sequence). CDR3 length equals 13 residues. RNA transcripts were the template, and TCR beta CDR3 regions were amplified from them. A first-round RT-PCR used HTBI primers, followed by a second-round multiplex PCR. Using its own MiXCR run on the multiplex PCR reads, TCRdb lists one record per CDR3 protein. The repertoire has some 520,000 distinct CDR3 sequences, around 14% of them found once; the top ten carry 9.8%.

The sequenced sample consisted of blood. The source of this sequence is a young woman with Graves' ophthalmopathy. The chain joins TRBV27 to TRBJ1-2; TRBD1 might be the D (6 bases). CDR3 in amino acids: CASSPRGTYGYTF. In nucleotides, the CDR3 is TGTGCCAGCAGCCCCAGGGGTACCTATGGCTACACCTTC.